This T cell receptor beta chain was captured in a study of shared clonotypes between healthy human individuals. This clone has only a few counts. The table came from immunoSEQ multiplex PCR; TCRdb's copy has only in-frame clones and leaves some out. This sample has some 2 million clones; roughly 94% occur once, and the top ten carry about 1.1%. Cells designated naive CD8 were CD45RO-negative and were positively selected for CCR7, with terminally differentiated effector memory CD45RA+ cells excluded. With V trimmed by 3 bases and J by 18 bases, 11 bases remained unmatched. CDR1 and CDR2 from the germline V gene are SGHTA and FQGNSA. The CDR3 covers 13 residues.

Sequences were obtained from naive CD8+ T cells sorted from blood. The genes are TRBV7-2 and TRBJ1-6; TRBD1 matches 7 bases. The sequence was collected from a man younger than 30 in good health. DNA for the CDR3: TGTGCCAGCAGCTTCGACAGGGTCCCCACCACCCACTTT. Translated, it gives CASSFDRVPTTHF. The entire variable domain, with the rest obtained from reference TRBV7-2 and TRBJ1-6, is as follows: GAGVSQSPSNKVTEKGKDVELRCDPISGHTALYWYRQSLGQGLEFLIYFQGNSAPDKSGLPSDRFSAERTGGSVSTLTIQRTQQEDSAVYLCASSFDRVPTTHFGNGTRLTVT.